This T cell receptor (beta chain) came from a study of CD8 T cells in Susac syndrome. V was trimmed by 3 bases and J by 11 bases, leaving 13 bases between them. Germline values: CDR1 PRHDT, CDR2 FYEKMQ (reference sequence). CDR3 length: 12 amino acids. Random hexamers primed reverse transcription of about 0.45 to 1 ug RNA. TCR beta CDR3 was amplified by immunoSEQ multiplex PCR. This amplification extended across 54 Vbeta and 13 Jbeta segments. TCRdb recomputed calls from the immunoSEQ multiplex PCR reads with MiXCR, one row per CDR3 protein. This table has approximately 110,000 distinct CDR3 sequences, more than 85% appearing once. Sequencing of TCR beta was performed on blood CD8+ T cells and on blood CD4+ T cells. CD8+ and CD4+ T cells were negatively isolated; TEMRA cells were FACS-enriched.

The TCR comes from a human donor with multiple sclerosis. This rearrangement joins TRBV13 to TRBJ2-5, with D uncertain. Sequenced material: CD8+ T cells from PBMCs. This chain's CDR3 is CASSFSIEHQYF. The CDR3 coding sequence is TGTGCCAGCAGCTTTTCGATCGAGCATCAGTACTTC. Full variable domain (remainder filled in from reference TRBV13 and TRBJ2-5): AAGVIQSPRHLIKEKRETATLKCYPIPRHDTVYWYQQGPGQDPQFLISFYEKMQSDKGSIPDRFSAQQFSDYHSELNMSSLELGDSALYFCASSFSIEHQYFGPGTRLLVL.